This T cell receptor (beta chain) was recovered during a study of vaccination effects on CD4 cells after COVID-19 (dated by TCRdb to 2021 to 2024). About the full investigation: Each participant got two doses of an mRNA SARS-CoV-2 vaccine, either BNT162b2 or mRNA-1273. SARS-CoV-2 spike-specific CD4+ TCR repertoires were compared before and after mRNA vaccination in COVID-19 convalescent patients and in infection-naive vaccine recipients. The full study included roughly 11 COVID-19 convalescent patients and a few SARS-CoV-2-naive healthy vaccine recipients. In the study, cultures from other donors were sequenced using the Oncomine TCR Beta short-read assay on an Illumina iSeq 100.

In the ViraFEST assay, PBMC were stimulated with viral peptide pools, and antigen-specific CD4+ T cell clonotypes were then identified by expansion using TCR sequencing. After more than nine days of culture, CD4+ T cells were isolated with the EasySep CD4+ T cell isolation kit. None of the healthy vaccine recipients had a prior SARS-CoV-2 infection, which was confirmed by nucleocapsid antibody tests that came back negative both before and after vaccination. Fewer than 2.5 million PBMC per well were cultured in IMDM with around 5% human AB serum, around 9.1 IU/ml IL-2 and gentamicin, plus 10 ug/ml peptides. On days 3 and 7, half of the culture medium was replaced with fresh IL-2-containing medium. Each peptide stimulation condition was cultured in triplicate wells unless otherwise noted. Using Ficoll-Paque Plus gradient centrifugation, PBMC were separated from whole blood and then either used fresh or cryopreserved at -140C. The spike proteins of SARS-CoV-2 and of the common cold coronaviruses HCoV-NL63, HCoV-OC43 and HCoV-229E were spanned by overlapping peptide pools. The QIAamp micro DNA kit was used to extract genomic DNA from the cultured CD4+ T cells.

Comments on this clone: This receptor's antigen is unknown. No clone much larger than this one lies a single base away; base qualities are absent.

As encoded in the germline V gene (reference sequence), CDR1 is SGHNT while CDR2 is YYREEE. V is clipped by 1 base and J by 0 bases, and the sequence between their germline boundaries is 12 bases long. From cysteine to phenylalanine, the CDR3 is 16 amino acids long. Only the CDR3 DNA is retained, 48 bases long and in frame from the first base. Library creation used the immunoSEQ multiplex PCR assay. TCR beta CDR3 sequencing was performed on DNA from the cultured, isolated CD4+ T cells. In the authors' own workflow: Non-productive TCR sequences were removed and reads were trimmed to the CDR3 region, keeping CDR3s of at least 7 amino acids. Antigen-specific clonotypes were identified with the MANAFEST web app by comparing expansion in peptide wells against reference cultures. Positive clones required FDR<0.05 expansion versus reference and all other wells, odds ratio above 5, and frequency above 0.1% in two replicate wells. Cross-reactive clonotypes were defined as significantly expanded in SARS-CoV-2 spike wells and in at least one common cold coronavirus spike condition. Levenshtein distance calculated with the stringdist R package was used to assess CDR3 similarity, and unrooted trees were constructed with ape in R 3.6.1. Drawn from immuneACCESS, this table holds only the in-frame rearrangements with V and J called that TCRdb kept. Clones are partly lost; checked studies trace under half to an unresolved V gene and leave the rest unexplained. D and trimming come from the DNA, and the V and J calls and clone size come from that table. Counted in this sample were about 79,000 clones; around 76% of them appeared once. The top ten clonotypes cover more than 1.5% of the sample.

Broader findings and caveats from the paper: Limitations of the study were the small number of convalescent patients and the absence of early post-infection timepoints. Clones induced by infection and clones induced by vaccination both contracted markedly at late timepoints after vaccination, which fits with T cell responses waning over time. In healthy vaccine recipients, vaccine-induced clones were almost all SARS-CoV-2 mono-reactive, with only 1 of 255 being cross-reactive with common cold coronaviruses.

This TCR was sampled from a human donor who received a COVID-19 vaccine. The sequence links TRBV5-4 to TRBJ2-3, with no confidently assigned D gene. This material consisted of CD4+ T cells from PBMCs cultured with HCoV-229E spike peptides, taken before COVID-19 vaccination. In light of the paper, this sample's cell subset or site label describes: HCoV-229E spike overlapping peptide pool stimulation. The CDR3 in this case is CASSLQLESSTDTQYF. The sequenced DNA is TGTGCCAGCAGCTTGCAGCTCGAATCTAGCACAGATACGCAGTATTTT.